One and the same sample provided the 14 T cell receptor beta chains below, sequenced in a study of metastatic and nonmetastatic thyroid tumors. Through MiXCR, TCRdb re-clonotyped the PCR reads. This repertoire shows about 59,000 clones, more than 25% found once; its top ten account for approximately 15%. Thyroid surgery was performed in patients who had received no treatment beforehand. The sample was blood. Receptors were obtained from a female donor with papillary thyroid cancer or a benign thyroid nodule (not recorded which). Some clones in this sample may be carry-over from other donors' samples.

J is TRBJ2-1 and V is TRBV3-1; no reliable D call. Germline V CDR1 and CDR2: LGHDT, YNNKEL (reference sequence). Between the trimmed V and J ends, which lost 2 bases and 11 bases, there was a span of 13 bases. The CDR3 totals 13 residues. CDR3 nucleotides: TGTGCCAGCAGCCAAAGGCTGGGCCGACAGCAGTTCTTC. This translates into CASSQRLGRQQFF.

V is TRBV28 and J is TRBJ2-7, with 8 bases identical to TRBD2. Per germline, CDR1 MDHEN and CDR2 SYDVKM. The junction had 4 bases not matched to a gene; V was cut back by 4 bases and J by 2 bases. The CDR3 spans 14 residues. CDR3 DNA sequence: TGTGCCAGCAGTTCGACTAGCGTCACCTACGAGCAGTACTTC. It codes for CASSSTSVTYEQYF.

This clone is termed medium-sized (0.01 to 0.1%). The rearrangement links TRBV19 to TRBJ1-2; D is possibly TRBD1 (6 bases). V lost 1 base, J lost 3 bases, and 9 bases lay in between. The CDR3 is made up of 14 amino acids. Germline lookup yields CDR1 LNHDA and CDR2 SQIVND (reference sequence). Written as DNA, the CDR3 is TGTGCCAGTAGTATAGGACAGGTCCACTATGGCTACACCTTC. Amino acid sequence: CASSIGQVHYGYTF.

This chain joins TRBV20-1 and TRBJ1-1; unclear D gene. The V and J ends lost 3 bases and 0 bases respectively, with 11 bases between them. This CDR3 has 14 residues. Per germline, CDR1 DFQATT and CDR2 SNEGSKA (reference sequence). Here the CDR3 reads CSASDGGLNTEAFF. CDR3 bases: TGCAGTGCTAGTGATGGCGGCCTGAACACTGAAGCTTTCTTT.

The chain uses TRBV27 and TRBJ1-2; D possibly corresponds to TRBD1 (6 bases). CDR1 MNHEY and CDR2 SMNVEV come from the germline V gene (reference sequence). This CDR3 is 17 amino acids long. V was cut by 4 bases and J by 3 bases, with 21 bases left in between. The CDR3 DNA sequence: TGTGCCAGCAGTTCCCAGTACTCCTTATCAGGGGACTATGGCTACACCTTC. The encoded protein is CASSSQYSLSGDYGYTF.

This clone showed up many times. The genes are TRBV6-1 and TRBJ1-4; D not certain. CDR3 length: 15 amino acids. Per germline, CDR1 MNHNS and CDR2 SASEGT. V lost 7 bases and J 6 bases, leaving 18 bases between the germline ends. The CDR3 coding sequence is TGTGCCAGCACCAACTCCGGTTGGTTCGATGAAAAACTGTTTTTT. It is translated as CASTNSGWFDEKLFF.

The table lists this clone with a few counts. The J gene is TRBJ2-1, the V gene TRBV4-1; 13 bases are a match to TRBD2. Germline V gives CDR1 MGHRA, CDR2 YSYEKL. The V and J ends lost 0 bases and 0 bases, in that order; junction bases with no gene match: 11. This CDR3 has 21 amino acids. The CDR3, as DNA: TGCGCCAGCAGCCAAGATCCCGGACTAGCGGGAGCCCCGAGCTCCTACAATGAGCAGTTCTTC. The encoded protein is CASSQDPGLAGAPSSYNEQFF.

The V gene is TRBV4-3, the J gene TRBJ2-7; D unclear. The CDR3 is 12 residues long. Germline CDR1 and CDR2: LGHNA and YSLEER. The ends were cut back, 0 bases at V and 6 bases at J, with 6 bases in the middle. For the CDR3, the DNA is TGCGCCAGCAGCCAAGACAATGGCGAGCAGTACTTC. Translation: CASSQDNGEQYF.

This clone was picked up a small number of times. V and J are TRBV18 and TRBJ2-1; no firm D call. The V end was cut by 3 bases, the J end by 10 bases, with 10 bases between. Germline CDR1 and CDR2: KGHSH and LQKENI. The CDR3 spans 12 residues. The DNA of the CDR3 is TGTGCCAGCTCACCCGCGGTGGGCGAGCAGTTCTTC. Its protein is CASSPAVGEQFF.

This clone was seen a few times. J is TRBJ2-1 and V is TRBV2; tentatively, D is TRBD1 or TRBD2 (5 bases each). The CDR3 runs 13 residues. Trimming left V 6 bases short and J 10 bases short, with 16 bases between. The germline V gene has CDR1 SNHLY and CDR2 FYNNEI. This chain's CDR3 is CASRRDRMREQFF. The CDR3 bases are TGTGCCAGCAGGAGGGACCGGATGCGGGAGCAGTTCTTC.

The V call is TRBV2, the J call TRBJ2-7; D might be TRBD2 (5 bases). In germline, CDR1 is SNHLY, CDR2 FYNNEI. The CDR3 consists of 15 residues. Deletions cut 6 bases from V and 2 bases from J, with 17 bases between. Written as DNA, the CDR3 is TGTGCCAGCAGGGTCAACAACGGGAAGACCTACGAGCAGTACTTC. It yields the protein CASRVNNGKTYEQYF.

For the CDR3, the DNA is TGTGCCTGGAGGGGGAGGAGAACAGGGGTCGGCTACACCTTC. Protein sequence: CAWRGRRTGVGYTF. The V call is TRBV30, the J call TRBJ1-2; 7 bases are a match to TRBD1. Germline CDR1 GTSNPN, CDR2 SVGIG (reference sequence). This CDR3 is 14 amino acids long. V gave up 3 bases and J gave up 8 bases; unmatched junction bases: 12.

This clone was seen ten or more times. The rearrangement joins TRBV10-3 to TRBJ2-5; D might be TRBD2 (6 bases). The V gene lost 6 bases and the J gene lost 0 bases, with 11 bases spanning the gap. Germline CDR1 ENHRY, CDR2 SYGVKD. This CDR3 is 14 amino acids long. CDR3: CAISPKRDQETQYF. The CDR3 region has the DNA TGTGCCATCAGCCCCAAGCGGGACCAAGAGACCCAGTACTTC.

The V and J genes are TRBV20-1 and TRBJ2-7; D gene uncertain. V shed 1 base and J shed 4 bases, with 5 bases lying between them. In germline, CDR1 is DFQATT, CDR2 SNEGSKA (reference sequence). This CDR3 region has 11 residues. The CDR3 spells CSARGAYEQYF. The CDR3 DNA sequence: TGCAGTGCTAGAGGGGCGTACGAGCAGTACTTC.